Listed here are 27 T cell receptor beta chains from one sample, sequenced in a study of monozygotic twins with cystic fibrosis (dated by TCRdb to 2020 to 2023). Libraries came from the immunoSEQ multiplex PCR assay. The table was pulled from immuneACCESS by TCRdb, which kept in-frame rearrangements only. Such tables lose some clones; where checked, under half of the loss comes from unresolved V genes, and the rest has no known cause. Counted in this sample were tens of thousands of clones; approximately 90% of them appeared once. The ten top clones hold under 0.3% of the sample. The specimen was blood. The receptors come from a girl aged 2 to 9 with cystic fibrosis.

This clone was detected only a few times. The V call is TRBV27, the J call TRBJ1-1; D gene unclear. The CDR3 is 13 amino acids. Trimming removed 8 bases at V and 0 bases at J, with 10 bases between. Germline V gives CDR1 MNHEY, CDR2 SMNVEV (reference sequence). This CDR3 is CASGPLMNTEAFF. The CDR3 region has the DNA TGTGCCAGCGGACCTCTTATGAACACTGAAGCTTTCTTT.

The chain uses TRBV27 and TRBJ1-1, with D tentatively TRBD1 (6 bases). Germline V gene lookup returns CDR1 MNHEY and CDR2 SMNVEV (reference sequence). Trimming removed 8 bases from V and 0 bases from J, with 22 bases in between. The CDR3 runs to 17 residues. Here the CDR3 DNA reads TGTGCCAGCCCTCCATTCCGGGACACGCTTCTGAACACTGAAGCTTTCTTT. It specifies CASPPFRDTLLNTEAFF.

As DNA, the CDR3 is TGTGCCAGCAGCTTGGCAGGGACGCGGGAGACCCAGTACTTC. It translates to CASSLAGTRETQYF. The chain carries TRBV5-6 and TRBJ2-5, with D possibly being TRBD1 or TRBD2 (5 bases each). Germline V gene lookup returns CDR1 SGHDT and CDR2 YYEEEE. CDR3 size: 14 residues. V was trimmed by 0 bases and J by 5 bases, leaving 11 bases between them. Full variable domain (outside the CDR3, taken from reference TRBV5-6 and TRBJ2-5): DAGVTQSPTHLIKTRGQQVTLRCSPKSGHDTVSWYQQALGQGPQFIFQYYEEEERQRGNFPDRFSGHQFPNYSSELNVNALLLGDSALYLCASSLAGTRETQYFGPGTRLLVL.

The gene calls are TRBV7-6 and TRBJ2-5; D is perhaps TRBD2 (7 bases). V dropped 5 bases and J dropped 4 bases, with 14 bases sitting between them. The CDR3 contains 14 residues. Germline CDR1 SGHVS, CDR2 FNYEAQ. In DNA form, the CDR3 reads TGTGCCAGCAGCCCGCGGGGGCCGGTAGAGACCCAGTACTTC. Protein sequence: CASSPRGPVETQYF.

The V and J genes are TRBV7-9 and TRBJ1-1; no definite D call. Germline CDR1 reads SEHNR; CDR2 reads FQNEAQ (reference sequence). The CDR3 is 13 residues long. V lost 8 bases to trimming and J lost 7 bases, with 17 bases between them. DNA of the CDR3: TGTGCCAGCCGTAAGGAGGGTTTTGGTGAAGCTTTCTTT. It yields the protein CASRKEGFGEAFF.

This clone was detected only once. The chain links TRBV28 to TRBJ1-6; TRBD1 matches 7 bases. V gave up 4 bases and J gave up 7 bases; unmatched junction bases: 4. The CDR3 consists of 14 residues. Germline loops: CDR1 MDHEN, CDR2 SYDVKM. The CDR3 bases are TGTGCCAGCAGTTGGACAGGAGAGAATTCACCCCTCCACTTT. Translating it yields CASSWTGENSPLHF.

The chain recombines TRBV4-1 with TRBJ1-1, with D unresolved. CDR3 length equals 15 residues. Germline CDR1 and CDR2: MGHRA and YSYEKL. With 1 base removed from V and 3 bases from J, the gap between germline ends came to 12 bases. Written as DNA, the CDR3 is TGCGCCAGCAGCCAAGGAGACGGACGGTACACTGAAGCTTTCTTT. Protein sequence: CASSQGDGRYTEAFF.

In DNA, the CDR3 is TGTGCCAGCAGCTTAAACACTGAAGCTTTCTTT. It translates to CASSLNTEAFF. The chain couples TRBV5-6 to TRBJ1-1; D gene uncertain. Germline assignment: CDR1 SGHDT and CDR2 YYEEEE. The CDR3 covers 11 residues. Trimming took 2 bases from V and 2 from J, leaving 1 base between them.

J is TRBJ1-4 and V is TRBV7-2, with 7 positions matching TRBD1. The germline CDR1 and CDR2 sequences are SGHTA and FQGNSA. The V segment lost 6 bases and the J segment 5 bases; nucleotides outside the gene matches: 6. The CDR3 is 14 amino acids. This CDR3 reads CASSSGTVNEKLFF. The CDR3 DNA sequence: TGTGCCAGCAGTTCCGGGACAGTCAATGAAAAACTGTTTTTT.

This chain connects TRBV4-1 to TRBJ2-5, with 7 bases identical to TRBD2. CDR3 length: 17 amino acids. From germline, CDR1 is MGHRA and CDR2 YSYEKL. V lost 1 base to trimming and J lost 0 bases; unmatched junction nucleotides: 8. The CDR3 is CASSQVGGLADQETQYF. In DNA, the CDR3 is TGCGCCAGCAGCCAAGTCGGAGGGCTAGCGGACCAAGAGACCCAGTACTTC.

Here the CDR3 DNA reads TGTGCCAGCAGTCCTCTAGCGGGAGGCTACGAGCAGTACTTC. Amino acids: CASSPLAGGYEQYF. The chain recombines TRBV27 with TRBJ2-7, with 11 nucleotides matching TRBD2. Losses at the gene ends were 5 bases for V and 3 bases for J; bases not matched to a gene: 3. CDR1 is MNHEY, CDR2 SMNVEV, per germline (reference sequence). The CDR3 is made up of 14 amino acids.

The rearrangement links TRBV9 to TRBJ2-3; 11 bases agree with TRBD2. The V segment lost 3 bases and the J segment 2 bases; nucleotides outside the gene matches: 2. There are 15 residues in the CDR3. Germline V gives CDR1 SGDLS, CDR2 YYNGEE. The CDR3 DNA sequence: TGTGCCAGCAGCGCGGGACTAGCGGACACAGATACGCAGTATTTT. It translates to CASSAGLADTDTQYF.

The chain employs TRBV6-5 and TRBJ2-7; 8 bases are shared with TRBD1. Losses at the gene ends were 6 bases for V and 6 bases for J; bases not matched to a gene: 13. The germline V gene encodes CDR1 MNHEY and CDR2 SVGAGI. The CDR3 is 15 residues long. CDR3 loop: CASSKKGTGSGEQYF. In DNA, the CDR3 is TGTGCCAGCAGCAAAAAAGGGACAGGATCTGGCGAGCAGTACTTC.

The J gene is TRBJ2-7, the V gene TRBV5-6; perhaps TRBD2 as D (6 bases). The germline gives CDR1 SGHDT, CDR2 YYEEEE. CDR3 length: 16 residues. V was cut by 4 bases and J by 2 bases, with 19 bases left in between. CDR3 in DNA: TGTGCCAGCAGCGGGAATGTTGCGGGGTGGACCTACGAGCAGTACTTC. Its protein is CASSGNVAGWTYEQYF.

This chain's CDR3 is CASGGSTYEQYF. Here the CDR3 DNA reads TGCGCCAGCGGCGGGTCTACCTACGAGCAGTACTTC. The V gene is TRBV10-2, the J gene TRBJ2-7, with TRBD2 as a possible D gene (5 bases). Trimming took off 8 bases at V and 2 bases at J, with 10 bases between the two ends. This CDR3 region has 12 residues. Germline CDR1 WSHSY, CDR2 SAAADI.

This clone was recorded once. V gene TRBV9 combines with J gene TRBJ2-6, with D tentatively TRBD1 (5 bases). The germline CDR1 and CDR2 sequences are SGDLS and YYNGEE. The V end lost 7 bases, the J end lost 0 bases, and 8 bases lay between the germline ends. The CDR3 covers 14 residues. As DNA, the CDR3 is TGTGCCAGCGCCAGGGCCTCTGGGGCCAACGTCCTGACTTTC. Protein product: CASARASGANVLTF.

J is TRBJ2-7 and V is TRBV7-2, with D perhaps TRBD1 or TRBD2 (6 bases each). Germline CDR1 reads SGHTA; CDR2 reads FQGNSA. Between the trimmed V and J ends, which lost 1 base and 7 bases, there was a span of 23 bases. There are 17 residues in the CDR3. The CDR3 sequence: CASSLVGGQGQILEQYF. The CDR3 nucleotides are TGTGCCAGCAGCTTAGTGGGGGGCCAAGGCCAGATTTTAGAGCAGTACTTC. The full variable domain, rest sourced from reference TRBV7-2 and TRBJ2-7, is GAGVSQSPSNKVTEKGKDVELRCDPISGHTALYWYRQSLGQGLEFLIYFQGNSAPDKSGLPSDRFSAERTGGSVSTLTIQRTQQEDSAVYLCASSLVGGQGQILEQYFGPGTRLTVT.

The chain recombines TRBV13 with TRBJ1-1; 9 positions agree with TRBD1. This CDR3 has 15 amino acids. With 5 bases clipped from V and 6 bases from J, the junction kept 10 bases outside the gene matches. Germline-derived CDR1 and CDR2 are PRHDT and FYEKMQ (reference sequence). The CDR3 DNA reads as TGTGCCAGCAGCCTCACCACGGGACAGGGATCTGAAGCTTTCTTT. This translates into CASSLTTGQGSEAFF. The whole variable domain, remainder taken from reference TRBV13 and TRBJ1-1, is AAGVIQSPRHLIKEKRETATLKCYPIPRHDTVYWYQQGPGQDPQFLISFYEKMQSDKGSIPDRFSAQQFSDYHSELNMSSLELGDSALYFCASSLTTGQGSEAFFGQGTRLTVV.

The chain joins TRBV7-6 to TRBJ2-7; 7 bases fit TRBD1. V trimming: 4 bases; J trimming: 0 bases; junction bases outside the gene matches: 9. In germline, CDR1 is SGHVS, CDR2 FNYEAQ. The CDR3 totals 16 residues. CDR3 DNA: TGTGCCAGCAGCTCTCGGGACAGACTCCCCTCCTACGAGCAGTACTTC. This encodes CASSSRDRLPSYEQYF.

The chain couples TRBV5-1 to TRBJ1-1, with D maybe TRBD1 (5 bases). CDR1 is SGHRS and CDR2 is YFSETQ in the germline V gene. This CDR3 contains 15 residues. V lost 4 bases to trimming and J lost 3 bases, with 16 bases between them. Here the CDR3 DNA reads TGCGCCAGCAGCAAAGGAGACAGACACCACACTGAAGCTTTCTTT. Its protein product is CASSKGDRHHTEAFF.

The chain couples TRBV5-1 to TRBJ2-1; 9 nucleotides agree with TRBD1. The junction had 7 bases not matched to a gene; V was cut back by 4 bases and J by 5 bases. The germline gives CDR1 SGHRS, CDR2 YFSETQ. The CDR3 loop spans 15 amino acids. The chain's CDR3 is CASSEGTGQHNEQFF. The CDR3 bases are TGCGCCAGCAGCGAAGGGACAGGGCAACACAATGAGCAGTTCTTC.

The CDR3 sequence is CASSLAKESGYTF. DNA of the CDR3: TGTGCCAGCAGCTTAGCGAAGGAAAGTGGCTACACCTTC. The gene calls are TRBV7-2 and TRBJ1-2; D unclear. This CDR3 is built from 13 residues. V lost 0 bases to trimming and J lost 7 bases, with 9 bases between them. The germline gives CDR1 SGHTA, CDR2 FQGNSA.

V gene TRBV5-1 combines with J gene TRBJ2-7, with D hard to call. Per the germline V gene, CDR1 is SGHRS and CDR2 is YFSETQ. This CDR3 has 15 amino acids. Trimming took 1 base from V and 4 from J, leaving 15 bases between them. DNA of the CDR3: TGCGCCAGCAGCTTGAATGGTCATGGTAGTTACGAGCAGTACTTC. Protein: CASSLNGHGSYEQYF. The full variable domain, rest sourced from reference TRBV5-1 and TRBJ2-7, is KAGVTQTPRYLIKTRGQQVTLSCSPISGHRSVSWYQQTPGQGLQFLFEYFSETQRNKGNFPGRFSGRQFSNSRSEMNVSTLELGDSALYLCASSLNGHGSYEQYFGPGTRLTVT.

The chain carries TRBV14 and TRBJ2-7, with D possibly TRBD2 on 5 matching bases. Germline loops: CDR1 SGHDN, CDR2 FVKESK. The CDR3 is 15 residues long. The V end lost 1 base, the J end lost 2 bases, and 12 bases lay between the germline ends. The chain's CDR3 is CASSQVSDGTYEQYF. The CDR3 coding sequence is TGTGCCAGCAGCCAAGTGTCGGACGGGACCTACGAGCAGTACTTC.

The chain carries TRBV5-6 and TRBJ2-1; 11 bases are shared with TRBD2. The V and J ends lost 4 bases and 2 bases, in that order; junction bases with no gene match: 8. The germline CDR1 and CDR2 sequences are SGHDT and YYEEEE. The CDR3 length is 17 residues. The CDR3 protein is CASSPGVAGGPYNEQFF. The CDR3 region has the DNA TGTGCCAGCAGCCCAGGGGTAGCGGGGGGGCCCTACAATGAGCAGTTCTTC.

The CDR3 DNA sequence: TGTGCCAGCTCACCCGGGACGCTTGGCTACACCTTC. Protein: CASSPGTLGYTF. The V gene is TRBV18, the J gene TRBJ1-2, with D possibly being TRBD1 (5 bases). This CDR3 spans 12 amino acids. Trimming took off 3 bases at V and 7 bases at J, with 9 bases between the two ends. Germline V gives CDR1 KGHSH, CDR2 LQKENI.

The chain uses TRBV5-4 and TRBJ1-1, with a tentative D call TRBD1 (5 bases). Germline assignment: CDR1 SGHNT and CDR2 YYREEE (reference sequence). The CDR3 sequence is 14 residues long. With 3 bases removed from V and 3 bases from J, the gap between germline ends came to 12 bases. The DNA of the CDR3 is TGTGCCAGCAGCTCCAGGGTAACGGACACTGAAGCTTTCTTT. Amino acid sequence: CASSSRVTDTEAFF.